This paragraph reports one T cell receptor beta chain. These data originate in a study of T-cell reconstitution after alpha-beta-depleted transplantation in children. Germline lookup yields CDR1 KGHSH and CDR2 LQKENI. The V and J ends lost 5 bases and 10 bases respectively, with 18 bases between them. The CDR3 consists of 15 residues. Unique molecular identifiers tagged the TCRbeta library. MiXCR, applied by TCRdb to the PCR reads, yields one record per CDR3 protein. This repertoire shows around 530,000 distinct CDR3 sequences, roughly 33% found once; its top ten account for roughly 2.5%. The input for sequencing was PBMCs from the stem cell graft donor, taken from the stem cell graft. This sequence was found in a human donor who donated a stem cell graft to a child with aplastic anemia. This chain links TRBV18 with TRBJ1-6, with no clear D. As DNA, the CDR3 is TGTGCCAGCTCATACCAAGTCCAGGCGGAATCACCCCTCCACTTT. The encoded protein is CASSYQVQAESPLHF.